This T cell receptor beta chain was identified during a study of shared clonotypes between healthy human individuals. Whole-study context: A donor's plate count was three for CD4 naive and three for CD4 memory; CD8 naive had two and CD8 memory one.

General study points: Sampling was confined to blood; repertoires within tissues likely differ. Across a few donors, naive CD4 shared around 5.1%, naive CD8 more than 3%, memory CD4 2% to 2.5%, memory CD8 about 0.4%.

Method: immunoSEQ multiplex PCR; TCRdb's copy keeps in-frame clones and lacks some. The sample lists over a million clones, roughly 96% seen once, with approximately 1.2% in the top ten. Trimming cost V 4 bases and J 12 bases; bases outside gene matches: 8. Germline V lookup: CDR1 LNHDA, CDR2 SQIVND (reference sequence). The CDR3 contains 12 residues. As to this clone: No antigen is known for it.

The chain joins TRBV19 to TRBJ1-2; 7 bases line up with TRBD1. Sample: naive CD4+ T cells sorted from blood. This sample's subset: CD45RA+ positively selected. The TCR comes from a man aged 25 to 45 in good health. For the CDR3, the DNA is TGTGCCAGTAGTACTACCGGGACAGTAAACACCTTC. Amino acids: CASSTTGTVNTF.